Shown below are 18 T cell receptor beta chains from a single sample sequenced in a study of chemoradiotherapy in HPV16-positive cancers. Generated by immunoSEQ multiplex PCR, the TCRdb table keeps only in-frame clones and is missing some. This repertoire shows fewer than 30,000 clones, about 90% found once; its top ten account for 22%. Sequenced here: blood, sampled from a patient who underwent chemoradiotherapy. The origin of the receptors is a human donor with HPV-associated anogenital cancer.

CDR3 DNA: TGTGCCAGCAGCTTAGTGGAGGGGTACGAGCAGTACTTC. It translates to CASSLVEGYEQYF. V and J are TRBV7-2 and TRBJ2-7; tentatively, D is TRBD2 (6 bases). Per germline, CDR1 SGHTA and CDR2 FQGNSA. The CDR3 runs to 13 residues. V was pared by 1 base and J by 4 bases, with 8 bases between.

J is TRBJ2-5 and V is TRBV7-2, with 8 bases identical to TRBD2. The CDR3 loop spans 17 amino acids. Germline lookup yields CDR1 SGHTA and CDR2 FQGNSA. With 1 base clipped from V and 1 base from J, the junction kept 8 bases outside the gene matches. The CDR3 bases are TGTGCCAGCAGCTTAGGGGGAAGCGGGGGACCCCAAGAGACCCAGTACTTC. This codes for CASSLGGSGGPQETQYF. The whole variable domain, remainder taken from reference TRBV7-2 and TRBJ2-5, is GAGVSQSPSNKVTEKGKDVELRCDPISGHTALYWYRQSLGQGLEFLIYFQGNSAPDKSGLPSDRFSAERTGGSVSTLTIQRTQQEDSAVYLCASSLGGSGGPQETQYFGPGTRLLVL.

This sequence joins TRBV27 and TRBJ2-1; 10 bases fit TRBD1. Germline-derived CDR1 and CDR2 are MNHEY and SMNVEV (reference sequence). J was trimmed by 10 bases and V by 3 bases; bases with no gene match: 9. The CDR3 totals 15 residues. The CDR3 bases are TGTGCCAGCAGTTTCCGGGACAGGGGACTTTCGGAGCAGTTCTTC. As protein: CASSFRDRGLSEQFF.

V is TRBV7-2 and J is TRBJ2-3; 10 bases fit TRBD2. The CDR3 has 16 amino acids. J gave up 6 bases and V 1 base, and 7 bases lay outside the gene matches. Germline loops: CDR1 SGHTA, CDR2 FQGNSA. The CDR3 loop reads CASSLVQRGGEDTQYF. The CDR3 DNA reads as TGTGCCAGCAGCTTAGTTCAGCGGGGGGGCGAGGATACGCAGTATTTT.

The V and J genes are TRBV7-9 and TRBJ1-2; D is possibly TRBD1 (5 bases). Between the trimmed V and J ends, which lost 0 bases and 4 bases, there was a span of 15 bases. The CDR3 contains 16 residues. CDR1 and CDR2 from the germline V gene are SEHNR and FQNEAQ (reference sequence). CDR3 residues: CASSLATPAGAYGYTF. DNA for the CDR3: TGTGCCAGCAGCTTAGCGACACCCGCCGGGGCCTATGGCTACACCTTC. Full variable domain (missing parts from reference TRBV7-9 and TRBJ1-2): DTGVSQNPRHKITKRGQNVTFRCDPISEHNRLYWYRQTLGQGPEFLTYFQNEAQLEKSRLLSDRFSAERPKGSFSTLEIQRTEQGDSAMYLCASSLATPAGAYGYTFGSGTRLTVV.

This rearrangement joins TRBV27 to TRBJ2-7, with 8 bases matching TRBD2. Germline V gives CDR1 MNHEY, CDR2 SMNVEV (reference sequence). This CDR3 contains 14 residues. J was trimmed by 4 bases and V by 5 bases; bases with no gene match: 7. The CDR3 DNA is TGTGCCAGCAGTCCCGAAGCGGGAGTGTACGAGCAGTACTTC. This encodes CASSPEAGVYEQYF.

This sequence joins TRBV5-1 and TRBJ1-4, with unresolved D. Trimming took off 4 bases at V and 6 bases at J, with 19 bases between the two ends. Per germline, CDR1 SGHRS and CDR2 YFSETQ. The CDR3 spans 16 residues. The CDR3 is CASSPYRQDPDEKLFF. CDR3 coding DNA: TGCGCCAGCAGCCCCTATCGACAAGACCCCGATGAAAAACTGTTTTTT.

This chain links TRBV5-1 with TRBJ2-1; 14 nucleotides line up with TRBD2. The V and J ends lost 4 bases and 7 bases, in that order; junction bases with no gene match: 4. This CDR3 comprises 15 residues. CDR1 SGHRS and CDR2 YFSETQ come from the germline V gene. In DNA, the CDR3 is TGCGCCAGCAGCCGACTAGCGGGAGGGCAGAATGAGCAGTTCTTC. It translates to CASSRLAGGQNEQFF.

CDR3 nucleotide sequence: TGTGCCAGCAGCCAAGAATGGCGGTACGAGCAGTACTTC. Translation: CASSQEWRYEQYF. The chain employs TRBV14 and TRBJ2-7; D unclear. The CDR3 extends over 13 amino acids. Germline V gene lookup returns CDR1 SGHDN and CDR2 FVKESK. The V gene lost 0 bases and the J gene lost 4 bases, with 7 bases spanning the gap.

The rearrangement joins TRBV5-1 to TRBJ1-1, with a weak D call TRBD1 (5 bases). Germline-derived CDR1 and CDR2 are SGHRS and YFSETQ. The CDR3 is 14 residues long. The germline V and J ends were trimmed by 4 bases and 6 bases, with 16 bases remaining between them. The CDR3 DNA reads TGCGCCAGCAGCCTGTCTTCAGGGAAGCCTGAAGCTTTCTTT. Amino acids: CASSLSSGKPEAFF.

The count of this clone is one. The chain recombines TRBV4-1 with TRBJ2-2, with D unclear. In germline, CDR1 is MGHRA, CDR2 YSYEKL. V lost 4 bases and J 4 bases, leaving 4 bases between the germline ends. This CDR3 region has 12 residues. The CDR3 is CASSLGTGELFF. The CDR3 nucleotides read TGCGCCAGCAGCCTTGGCACCGGGGAGCTGTTTTTT.

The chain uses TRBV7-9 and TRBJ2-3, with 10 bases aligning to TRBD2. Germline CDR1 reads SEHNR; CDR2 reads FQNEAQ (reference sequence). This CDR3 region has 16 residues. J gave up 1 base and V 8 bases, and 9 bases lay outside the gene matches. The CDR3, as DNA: TGTGCCAGCTCCTCCCAAGCGGGAGGGCGCACAGATACGCAGTATTTT. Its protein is CASSSQAGGRTDTQYF.

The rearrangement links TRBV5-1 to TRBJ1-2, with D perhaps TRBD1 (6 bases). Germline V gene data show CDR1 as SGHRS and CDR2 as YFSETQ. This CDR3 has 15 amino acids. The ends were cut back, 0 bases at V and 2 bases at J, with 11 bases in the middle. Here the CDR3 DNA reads TGCGCCAGCAGCTTGGCCTCGCAGGGGAACTATGGCTACACCTTC. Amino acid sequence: CASSLASQGNYGYTF.

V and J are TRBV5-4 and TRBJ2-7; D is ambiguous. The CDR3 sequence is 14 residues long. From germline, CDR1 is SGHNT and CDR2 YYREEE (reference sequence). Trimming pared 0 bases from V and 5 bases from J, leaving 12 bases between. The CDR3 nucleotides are TGTGCCAGCAGCTTGGAGGCTATTACCCACGAGCAGTACTTC. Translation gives CASSLEAITHEQYF.

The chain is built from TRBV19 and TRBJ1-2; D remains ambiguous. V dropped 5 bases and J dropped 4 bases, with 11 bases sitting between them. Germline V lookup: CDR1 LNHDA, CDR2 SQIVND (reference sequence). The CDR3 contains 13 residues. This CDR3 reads CASSRLTSYGYTF. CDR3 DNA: TGTGCCAGTAGTCGTCTGACCAGCTATGGCTACACCTTC.

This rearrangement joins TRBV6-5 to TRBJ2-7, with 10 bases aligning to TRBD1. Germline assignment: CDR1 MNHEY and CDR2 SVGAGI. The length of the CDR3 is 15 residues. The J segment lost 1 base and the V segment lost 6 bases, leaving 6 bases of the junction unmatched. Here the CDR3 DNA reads TGTGCCAGCAGGAGAGGGACAGGGGCATCCTACGAGCAGTACTTC. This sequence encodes CASRRGTGASYEQYF.

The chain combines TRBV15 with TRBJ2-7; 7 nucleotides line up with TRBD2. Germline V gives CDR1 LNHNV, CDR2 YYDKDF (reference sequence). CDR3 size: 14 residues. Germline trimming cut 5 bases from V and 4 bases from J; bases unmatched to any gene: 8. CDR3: CATSAGEGTYEQYF. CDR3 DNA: TGTGCCACCAGCGCCGGGGAGGGGACGTACGAGCAGTACTTC.

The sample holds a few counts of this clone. The CDR3 coding sequence is TGTGCCAGCAGCTTAGAAAACATGGGGACAGTCGCGAACACCGGGGAGCTGTTTTTT. This gives the protein CASSLENMGTVANTGELFF. V is TRBV11-2 and J is TRBJ2-2; 7 bases fit TRBD1. Germline trimming cut 0 bases from V and 0 bases from J; bases unmatched to any gene: 10. The germline CDR1 and CDR2 sequences are SGHAT and FQNNGV. This CDR3 contains 19 residues.